This paragraph reports one T cell receptor (beta chain). The antigen is not known. These data originate in a study of beta chain features in type 1 diabetes. Study-wide context: Examination spanned about 110 million sorted cells from all samples.

Every bit of the isolated RNA underwent reverse transcription, so sequencing read expressed TCRB transcripts. Clones were sequenced by immunoSEQ multiplex PCR, and TCRdb holds only the in-frame ones, with some missing. The data show about 16,000 clones, approximately 50% seen once. General study points: TCRB repertoires of naive, central memory and Treg cells appeared more similar among patients than among healthy donors.

Germline lookup yields CDR1 MNHEY and CDR2 SVGAGI. Trimming cost V 0 bases and J 10 bases; bases outside gene matches: 1. This CDR3 is 13 amino acids long. The source is a woman under 30 in good health. The sequenced sample consisted of stem cell memory CD4+ T cells from blood. V is TRBV6-5 and J is TRBJ2-3; 10 nucleotides line up with TRBD1. The CDR3 sequence is CASSYSGQGAQYF. CDR3 DNA: TGTGCCAGCAGTTACTCCGGACAGGGGGCGCAGTATTTT.